The 15 T cell receptor beta chains presented below share a single source sample, sequenced in a study of regulatory T cells in long-lasting Graves disease. In building TCR beta libraries, iRepertoire HTBI primers were used together with Arm-PCR of CDR3 regions. Each CDR3 protein is one row after TCRdb ran MiXCR on the multiplex PCR reads. The sample records about 310,000 distinct CDR3 sequences, roughly a fifth being singletons. Stated time point: persistent/refractory GD, antithyroid drugs over 5 years with positive TRAb. Construction of the TCR library relied on RNA isolated from PBMCs. This specimen was peripheral blood mononuclear cells (PBMCs), taken when the disease was refractory, from a patient treated with antithyroid drugs. All receptors derive from a female donor with Graves disease.

The V call is TRBV7-2, the J call TRBJ2-1; tentatively, D is TRBD1 or TRBD2 (5 bases each). V lost 5 bases and J lost 1, with 15 bases in between. Germline V CDR1 and CDR2: SGHTA, FQGNSA. This CDR3 region has 16 residues. CDR3 in DNA: TGTGCCAGCAGCCCCGAGGGGTCGGCATCCTACAATGAGCAGTTCTTC. Translation: CASSPEGSASYNEQFF.

The table lists this clonotype with a few counts. V is TRBV9 and J is TRBJ1-4; D not resolved. This CDR3 has 12 amino acids. Trimming took 3 bases from V and 14 from J, leaving 14 bases between them. Germline assignment: CDR1 SGDLS and CDR2 YYNGEE. CDR3 amino acids: CASSAGDGSLFF. In DNA, the CDR3 is TGTGCCAGCAGCGCGGGAGACGGTAGTCTGTTTTTT.

This clonotype showed up just a few times. The DNA for the CDR3 is TGTGCCAGCAGTGCCCCGGGACAGAGTAATGAAAAACTGTTTTTT. Translation gives CASSAPGQSNEKLFF. The chain combines TRBV6-1 with TRBJ1-4; TRBD1 aligns across 7 bases. The J segment lost 4 bases and the V segment lost 4 bases, leaving 6 bases of the junction unmatched. This CDR3 contains 15 residues. The germline V gene has CDR1 MNHNS and CDR2 SASEGT.

This clonotype turned up a few times. The chain recombines TRBV29-1 with TRBJ2-7; 7 nucleotides line up with TRBD2. J was trimmed by 7 bases and V by 8 bases; bases with no gene match: 14. The CDR3 has 13 residues. The V gene's germline CDR1 is SQVTM and CDR2 ANQGSEA. The CDR3, as DNA: TGCAGCACCGGGGGGACTGGGGGAGGTGAGCAGTACTTC. Translated, it gives CSTGGTGGGEQYF.

This clonotype was observed many times. The chain employs TRBV11-2 and TRBJ2-2; D not resolved. CDR3 size: 12 residues. The V end lost 8 bases, the J end lost 0 bases, and 4 bases lay between the germline ends. CDR1 and CDR2 (germline): SGHAT, FQNNGV. CDR3: CASASNTGELFF. CDR3 bases: TGTGCCAGCGCCTCGAACACCGGGGAGCTGTTTTTT.

This clonotype was counted ten times or more. V and J are TRBV28 and TRBJ1-5; 7 bases align to TRBD1. The trim removed 4 bases at V and 4 bases at J, leaving 4 bases unmatched. The CDR3 is 14 amino acids. The germline CDR1 and CDR2 sequences are MDHEN and SYDVKM. The chain's CDR3 is CASSSGQRNQPQHF. For the CDR3, the DNA is TGTGCCAGCAGTTCGGGACAGAGGAATCAGCCCCAGCATTTT.

This clonotype has a count of ten or more. The rearrangement joins TRBV6-1 to TRBJ2-7; D possibly corresponds to TRBD2 (5 bases). The CDR3 has 16 amino acids. The germline V and J ends were trimmed by 6 bases and 1 base, with 19 bases remaining between them. The germline V gene encodes CDR1 MNHNS and CDR2 SASEGT. The CDR3 protein is CASSNSLAHSSYEQYF. The CDR3 DNA is TGTGCCAGCAGCAACAGTCTAGCCCACTCTTCCTACGAGCAGTACTTC.

The J gene is TRBJ2-5, the V gene TRBV19; perhaps TRBD1 as D (5 bases). The V end lost 11 bases, the J end lost 0 bases, and 13 bases lay between the germline ends. Germline V gives CDR1 LNHDA, CDR2 SQIVND (reference sequence). There are 13 residues in the CDR3. The CDR3 coding sequence is TGTGCCCCTAGGGGCTGGGACCAAGAGACCCAGTACTTC. It yields the protein CAPRGWDQETQYF.

This clonotype was detected only once. A read error may be the cause here, since a much bigger clone is one base away. V is TRBV20-1 and J is TRBJ1-2; D ambiguous. CDR1 DFQATT and CDR2 SNEGSKA come from the germline V gene (reference sequence). Trimming took off 1 base at V and 3 bases at J, with 15 bases between the two ends. This CDR3 is 15 amino acids long. CDR3 nucleotides: TGCAGTGCTAGAGGTGTATCAGGACGGGACTATGGCTACACCTTC. This gives the protein CSARGVSGRDYGYTF.

The chain couples TRBV27 to TRBJ1-1; D perhaps matches TRBD1 (6 bases). The germline V gene encodes CDR1 MNHEY and CDR2 SMNVEV (reference sequence). The CDR3 has 12 amino acids. V lost 4 bases to trimming and J lost 7 bases, with 10 bases between them. This chain's CDR3 is CASSSDSFEAFF. The CDR3 bases are TGTGCCAGCAGTTCGGACAGCTTTGAAGCTTTCTTT.

This clonotype was counted a single time. This chain uses TRBV7-9 with TRBJ1-4, with D maybe TRBD1 (5 bases). Trimming took 7 bases from V and 6 from J, leaving 12 bases between them. From germline, CDR1 is SEHNR and CDR2 FQNEAQ (reference sequence). This CDR3 comprises 13 residues. CDR3 residues: CASTGDQDEKLFF. The CDR3 region has the DNA TGTGCCAGCACCGGGGACCAGGATGAAAAACTGTTTTTT.

This chain connects TRBV11-2 to TRBJ2-3; no reliable D call. The CDR3 contains 15 residues. Germline V gene data show CDR1 as SGHAT and CDR2 as FQNNGV. The ends were cut back, 1 base at V and 3 bases at J, with 11 bases in the middle. CDR3 DNA sequence: TGTGCCAGCAGCTTAGGAGCCCCTCCGACAGATACGCAGTATTTT. Amino acid sequence: CASSLGAPPTDTQYF.

This clonotype was seen at least ten times. The V gene is TRBV30, the J gene TRBJ1-1, with a possible D match to TRBD1 (6 bases). Between the trimmed V and J ends, which lost 8 bases and 5 bases, there was a span of 15 bases. Germline V gives CDR1 GTSNPN, CDR2 SVGIG (reference sequence). This CDR3 is 12 amino acids long. This CDR3 reads CAHRDYGTEAFF. CDR3 DNA sequence: TGTGCCCACAGGGACTATGGGACTGAAGCTTTCTTT.

This clonotype was seen at least ten times. V usage is TRBV7-8 and J usage is TRBJ1-2, with 7 bases lining up with TRBD1. This CDR3 has 13 amino acids. Germline CDR1 and CDR2: SGHVS and FQNEAQ. V gave up 6 bases and J gave up 4 bases; unmatched junction bases: 5. CDR3 region: CASSRDSRYGYTF. The CDR3 DNA is TGTGCCAGCAGTAGGGACAGCCGCTATGGCTACACCTTC.

The CDR3 bases are TGTGCCAGCTCACCCGCAGGACATGGCTATGGCTACACCTTC. Amino acids: CASSPAGHGYGYTF. The rearrangement joins TRBV18 to TRBJ1-2; possibly TRBD1 for D (5 bases). Trimming took off 3 bases at V and 4 bases at J, with 12 bases between the two ends. Looked up from germline, CDR1 is KGHSH and CDR2 is LQKENI. CDR3 size: 14 residues.